A single sample is the source of the 30 T cell receptor beta chains below, sequenced in a study of a mutant IDH1 vaccine in newly diagnosed glioma. As for time point: week 11, during vaccination. Doses of 300 ug of mutant IDH1 20-mer peptide were given with topical imiquimod. TCRdb's table, derived via immunoSEQ multiplex PCR, lists solely in-frame clones and lacks some. The table records around 41,000 clones, 80% to 85% of them present only once. What these receptors recognize is not known. This specimen consisted of PBMCs, obtained from a glioma patient whose treatment included an IDH1 peptide vaccine. These receptors were obtained from a man aged 40-49 years with glioma.

V and J are TRBV19 and TRBJ1-1; the match to TRBD1 covers 8 bases. The CDR3 runs 14 residues. V lost 7 bases and J lost 10; bases outside the gene matches: 14. Germline CDR1 LNHDA, CDR2 SQIVND (reference sequence). The CDR3 bases are TGTGCCAGTACCAAAGAAAGGACAGGGTTCGGAGCTTTCTTT. This translates into CASTKERTGFGAFF.

Here the CDR3 reads CASSPQGANTEAFF. Here the CDR3 DNA reads TGTGCCAGCTCACCTCAGGGGGCCAACACTGAAGCTTTCTTT. The genes are TRBV18 and TRBJ1-1; 8 bases are a match to TRBD1. Germline V lookup: CDR1 KGHSH, CDR2 LQKENI. Germline trimming cut 3 bases from V and 2 bases from J; bases unmatched to any gene: 2. The CDR3 length is 14 residues. The entire variable domain, with the rest obtained from reference TRBV18 and TRBJ1-1, is as follows: NAGVMQNPRHLVRRRGQEARLRCSPMKGHSHVYWYRQLPEEGLKFMVYLQKENIIDESGMPKERFSAEFPKEGPSILRIQQVVRGDSAAYFCASSPQGANTEAFFGQGTRLTVV.

Details on this clone: The sample contains more than one DNA sequence encoding this CDR3. The chain couples TRBV5-1 to TRBJ2-5; D gene ambiguous. The V end was cut by 0 bases, the J end by 5 bases, with 11 bases between. There are 14 residues in the CDR3. CDR1 is SGHRS, CDR2 YFSETQ, per germline. In DNA form, the CDR3 reads TGCGCCAGCAGCTTGGAAGGGCCGCGGGAGACCCAGTACTTC. Its translation: CASSLEGPRETQYF. Using reference TRBV5-1 and TRBJ2-5 for the parts outside the CDR3, the full variable domain is KAGVTQTPRYLIKTRGQQVTLSCSPISGHRSVSWYQQTPGQGLQFLFEYFSETQRNKGNFPGRFSGRQFSNSRSEMNVSTLELGDSALYLCASSLEGPRETQYFGPGTRLLVL.

This chain links TRBV5-1 with TRBJ2-7; possible D gene TRBD2, 5 bases. The V end lost 0 bases, the J end lost 6 bases, and 10 bases lay between the germline ends. Germline V gene data show CDR1 as SGHRS and CDR2 as YFSETQ. The CDR3 is made up of 13 amino acids. The CDR3 region has the DNA TGCGCCAGCAGCTTGGTGCTCGAGGGCGAGCAGTACTTC. The encoded protein is CASSLVLEGEQYF.

This clone was seen more than once but under ten times. The chain has TRBV9 and TRBJ1-4; no reliable D call. There are 13 residues in the CDR3. Trimming stripped 3 bases from V and 8 bases from J, with 11 bases between. Per the germline V gene, CDR1 is SGDLS and CDR2 is YYNGEE. In DNA, the CDR3 is TGTGCCAGCAGCGCAACAGATGGGGAAAAACTGTTTTTT. This encodes CASSATDGEKLFF.

The chain employs TRBV5-1 and TRBJ2-1, with 7 bases fitting TRBD2. Per germline, CDR1 SGHRS and CDR2 YFSETQ. Trimming removed 0 bases from V and 7 bases from J; junction bases left unmatched: 7. The CDR3 is 15 amino acids. The DNA of the CDR3 is TGCGCCAGCAGCTTGGTGGCGGGAGCGATTAATGAGCAGTTCTTC. Protein product: CASSLVAGAINEQFF.

This chain uses TRBV4-1 with TRBJ2-3; D might be TRBD1 or TRBD2, each matching 6 bases. Germline CDR1 and CDR2: MGHRA and YSYEKL. CDR3 size: 16 residues. Trimming removed 1 base at V and 3 bases at J, with 14 bases between. CDR3 residues: CASSQGRGAGTDTQYF. The CDR3 DNA follows: TGCGCCAGCAGCCAAGGAAGGGGGGCGGGGACAGATACGCAGTATTTT.

The sample holds one count of this clone. The chain links TRBV27 to TRBJ2-7; D is uncertain. The CDR3 extends over 13 amino acids. V lost 0 bases to trimming and J lost 4 bases, with 7 bases between them. Germline loops: CDR1 MNHEY, CDR2 SMNVEV (reference sequence). The CDR3, as DNA: TGTGCCAGCAGTTTATCGCTTTCGTACGAGCAGTACTTC. Residues: CASSLSLSYEQYF.

The CDR3 region has the DNA TGTGCCAGCAGCCAAGTGCGGAGACGGCTTCAAGAGACCCAGTACTTC. It specifies CASSQVRRRLQETQYF. The chain joins TRBV14 to TRBJ2-5; the D is unclear. CDR3 length: 16 amino acids. Trimming stripped 1 base from V and 2 bases from J, with 14 bases between. CDR1 is SGHDN, CDR2 FVKESK, per germline.

J is TRBJ2-1 and V is TRBV5-1, with 10 bases matching TRBD1. Germline CDR1 reads SGHRS; CDR2 reads YFSETQ. Trimming took 6 bases from V and 8 from J; bases not matched to a gene: 8. This CDR3 comprises 14 residues. The CDR3, as DNA: TGCGCCAGCACCCGGGACAGGGGAGTCGATGAGCAGTTCTTC. Protein sequence: CASTRDRGVDEQFF.

This chain joins TRBV9 and TRBJ2-7; no firm D call. V lost 0 bases and J lost 3, with 13 bases in between. This CDR3 spans 15 amino acids. Germline V gene lookup returns CDR1 SGDLS and CDR2 YYNGEE. CDR3 amino acids: CASSVAGGSLYEQYF. CDR3 nucleotides: TGTGCCAGCAGCGTAGCGGGTGGTAGTCTCTACGAGCAGTACTTC.

The chain employs TRBV7-9 and TRBJ2-3; possible D gene TRBD1, 6 bases. Germline CDR1 and CDR2: SEHNR and FQNEAQ (reference sequence). V lost 5 bases, J lost 2 bases, and 17 bases lay in between. The CDR3 spans 16 residues. The CDR3 reads CASSRLTTGPTDTQYF. CDR3 nucleotides: TGTGCCAGCAGCCGCCTCACAACAGGGCCCACAGATACGCAGTATTTT.

This chain links TRBV6-5 with TRBJ1-1; D is ambiguous. The ends were cut back, 2 bases at V and 1 base at J, with 8 bases in the middle. Germline values: CDR1 MNHEY, CDR2 SVGAGI. This CDR3 spans 14 amino acids. The DNA for the CDR3 is TGTGCCAGCAGTTACCGGGGTAGGAACACTGAAGCTTTCTTT. It is translated as CASSYRGRNTEAFF.

The V and J genes are TRBV6-5 and TRBJ2-7; D gene uncertain. With 1 base removed from V and 4 bases from J, the gap between germline ends came to 11 bases. Germline V CDR1 and CDR2: MNHEY, SVGAGI. The length of the CDR3 is 14 residues. CDR3 protein: CASSYLGILYEQYF. The CDR3 region has the DNA TGTGCCAGCAGTTACTTGGGCATTTTATACGAGCAGTACTTC.

The chain has TRBV19 and TRBJ1-2, with D possibly matching TRBD1 (5 bases). Germline V gene lookup returns CDR1 LNHDA and CDR2 SQIVND (reference sequence). The V gene lost 1 base and the J gene lost 3 bases, with 18 bases spanning the gap. CDR3 size: 17 residues. The CDR3 sequence is CASSIAVGLRGDYGYTF. Written as DNA, the CDR3 is TGTGCCAGTAGTATAGCGGTCGGACTGAGAGGGGACTATGGCTACACCTTC.

This chain uses TRBV9 with TRBJ1-3, with 7 bases aligning to TRBD1. CDR1 SGDLS and CDR2 YYNGEE come from the germline V gene. This CDR3 region has 15 residues. The V segment lost 6 bases and the J segment 1 base; nucleotides outside the gene matches: 7. The DNA for the CDR3 is TGTGCCAGCACCATAGACAGGGATTCTGGAAACACCATATATTTT. Its protein is CASTIDRDSGNTIYF.

The chain joins TRBV10-1 to TRBJ2-7; D is perhaps TRBD1 (5 bases). With 6 bases removed from V and 3 bases from J, the gap between germline ends came to 9 bases. The CDR3 loop spans 12 amino acids. Germline lookup yields CDR1 WNHNN and CDR2 SYGVQD (reference sequence). The CDR3 loop is CASRLDIYEQYF. The CDR3 bases are TGCGCCAGCAGATTGGACATCTACGAGCAGTACTTC.

This clone was counted once. J is TRBJ2-7 and V is TRBV6-5, with 7 bases matching TRBD1. V lost 5 bases to trimming and J lost 5 bases; unmatched junction nucleotides: 9. The CDR3 extends over 14 amino acids. CDR1 MNHEY and CDR2 SVGAGI come from the germline V gene. CDR3 bases: TGTGCCAGCAGTACCGACAGGGTCCTAGACGAGCAGTACTTC. Translated, it gives CASSTDRVLDEQYF.

With respect to this clone: The junction departs from the called germline gene at one end, perhaps through a read error. This chain joins TRBV7-7 and TRBJ2-5; D remains unclear. Germline-derived CDR1 and CDR2 are SSHAT and FNYEAQ (reference sequence). The CDR3 sequence is 14 residues long. CDR3 DNA sequence: TGTGCTAGCAGCTTAGCTACCCCCCCAGAGACCCAGTACTTC. Protein: CASSLATPPETQYF.

The chain links TRBV14 to TRBJ2-7; 12 bases align to TRBD2. Germline CDR1 and CDR2: SGHDN and FVKESK. V lost 0 bases and J lost 3; bases outside the gene matches: 18. This CDR3 has 21 residues. The CDR3 nucleotides are TGTGCCAGCAGCCAAGACATTCGGGGGGCAACTAGCGGGAGGCCCAGCTACGAGCAGTACTTC. Translation gives CASSQDIRGATSGRPSYEQYF.

The chain couples TRBV15 to TRBJ2-3; 15 bases are shared with TRBD2. Germline V gene lookup returns CDR1 LNHNV and CDR2 YYDKDF (reference sequence). The CDR3 has 18 amino acids. V lost 0 bases and J lost 8; bases outside the gene matches: 9. The CDR3 DNA sequence: TGTGCCACCAGCAGAGATATGGGACTAGCGGGAGGCCGGGGTACGCAGTATTTT. Its translation: CATSRDMGLAGGRGTQYF.

J is TRBJ2-1 and V is TRBV4-1; D gene ambiguous. This CDR3 has 13 amino acids. Germline loops: CDR1 MGHRA, CDR2 YSYEKL. Trimming left V 0 bases short and J 5 bases short, with 5 bases between. CDR3: CASSQDRHNEQFF. CDR3 coding DNA: TGCGCCAGCAGCCAAGACCGTCACAATGAGCAGTTCTTC.

The chain couples TRBV7-2 to TRBJ2-7; 8 nucleotides match TRBD2. This CDR3 region has 15 residues. Trimming at V came to 0 bases and at J to 7 bases, leaving 8 bases not matched to a gene. Germline CDR1 SGHTA, CDR2 FQGNSA. CDR3 DNA: TGTGCCAGCAGCTTAGCTCTAGCGGGCCGAAGTGAGCAGTACTTC. As protein: CASSLALAGRSEQYF.

This clone occurred once. The rearrangement links TRBV5-6 to TRBJ1-1; the match to TRBD1 covers 9 bases. The CDR3 is 18 amino acids. Germline CDR1 SGHDT, CDR2 YYEEEE. Trimming took 4 bases from V and 5 from J; bases not matched to a gene: 18. CDR3 DNA: TGTGCCAGCAGCGGCGGCACAGGGGGCCTTTTTCTCTATACTGAAGCTTTCTTT. Translated, it gives CASSGGTGGLFLYTEAFF. The whole variable domain, remainder taken from reference TRBV5-6 and TRBJ1-1, is DAGVTQSPTHLIKTRGQQVTLRCSPKSGHDTVSWYQQALGQGPQFIFQYYEEEERQRGNFPDRFSGHQFPNYSSELNVNALLLGDSALYLCASSGGTGGLFLYTEAFFGQGTRLTVV.

The chain links TRBV9 to TRBJ2-1; D unresolved. V lost 5 bases, J lost 8 bases, and 17 bases lay in between. CDR3 length equals 14 residues. Germline CDR1 SGDLS, CDR2 YYNGEE. The CDR3: CASSPHLSSYEQFF. The CDR3 DNA sequence: TGTGCCAGCAGTCCCCACCTCTCGTCCTATGAGCAGTTCTTC.

The chain has TRBV6-4 and TRBJ2-2, with 7 bases fitting TRBD1. V gave up 4 bases and J gave up 1 base; unmatched junction bases: 3. The CDR3 consists of 15 residues. The germline V gene encodes CDR1 MRHNA and CDR2 SNTAGT. The CDR3 spells CASSVAGGNTGELFF. CDR3 nucleotides: TGTGCCAGCAGTGTGGCAGGGGGGAACACCGGGGAGCTGTTTTTT.

This chain uses TRBV18 with TRBJ1-2; TRBD1 might be the D (5 bases). The germline CDR1 and CDR2 sequences are KGHSH and LQKENI. Between the trimmed V and J ends, which lost 0 bases and 5 bases, there was a span of 13 bases. This CDR3 is 15 amino acids long. In nucleotides, the CDR3 is TGTGCCAGCTCACCACCCTCGATGGGGGATTATGGCTACACCTTC. Protein sequence: CASSPPSMGDYGYTF.

The V and J genes are TRBV5-1 and TRBJ1-4; TRBD1 is a possible D gene (6 bases). CDR1 is SGHRS, CDR2 YFSETQ, per germline. The V end was cut by 3 bases, the J end by 10 bases, with 16 bases between. The CDR3 is made up of 14 amino acids. The CDR3 region is CASSSWEGGAKLFF. CDR3 coding DNA: TGCGCCAGCAGCTCCTGGGAAGGGGGAGCAAAACTGTTTTTT.

The gene calls are TRBV7-2 and TRBJ1-1, with 10 positions matching TRBD1. The CDR3 is 17 residues long. V dropped 5 bases and J dropped 2; count of bases not matched to a gene: 11. CDR1 and CDR2 from the germline V gene are SGHTA and FQGNSA. The CDR3 bases are TGTGCCAGCAGCGTGACGGGACAGGGGACCTACAACACTGAAGCTTTCTTT. It yields the protein CASSVTGQGTYNTEAFF.

The V gene is TRBV6-5, the J gene TRBJ2-5; D uncertain. The germline V gene encodes CDR1 MNHEY and CDR2 SVGAGI. The length of the CDR3 is 12 residues. V lost 3 bases and J lost 4, with 6 bases in between. In DNA form, the CDR3 reads TGTGCCAGCAGTTATCGTGGAGAGACCCAGTACTTC. Protein sequence: CASSYRGETQYF.